The rows below give T cell receptor beta chains drawn from one sample of a study of blood T cell repertoires in COVID-19. The table came from immunoSEQ multiplex PCR; TCRdb's copy has only in-frame clones and leaves some out. The sample contains some 320,000 clones, roughly 91% of which appear only once. The sample comprised peripheral blood. The receptor source for this set is a young woman with COVID-19, enrolled during active disease. Both conserved end residues are part of each CDR3. The order of the fields is D gene, V gene, clone size, J gene, CDR3 DNA, CDR3 protein. A D gene is named only where the DNA matches it firmly. Rows may omit the clone size; those that give it use once, few, many or a size class.

D gene: .
V gene: TRBV14
clone size: .
J gene: TRBJ1-1
CDR3 DNA: TGTGCCAGCAGCCAAGAAATGGGGCTTGAAGCTTTCTTT
CDR3 protein: CASSQEMGLEAFF

D gene: .
V gene: TRBV14
clone size: .
J gene: TRBJ2-7
CDR3 DNA: TGTGCCAGCAGCCAAGTGGATGAAGCGCGCGGGCAGTACTTC
CDR3 protein: CASSQVDEARGQYF

D gene: .
V gene: TRBV5-4
clone size: once
J gene: TRBJ1-5
CDR3 DNA: TGTGCCAGCAGCTTTTTGGCGGGAGTTCTGGGGTTAAGCAATCAGCCCCAGCATTTT
CDR3 protein: CASSFLAGVLGLSNQPQHF

D gene: .
V gene: TRBV27
clone size: .
J gene: TRBJ2-1
CDR3 DNA: TGTGCCAGCAGTTTATCTATCGGGGGTCCCCCACTCAATGAGCAGTTCTTC
CDR3 protein: CASSLSIGGPPLNEQFF

D gene: TRBD1
V gene: TRBV10-2
clone size: .
J gene: TRBJ2-7
CDR3 DNA: TGCGCCAGCAGTGAACCTGGACAGGACCGTCCCTACGAGCAGTACTTC
CDR3 protein: CASSEPGQDRPYEQYF

D gene: .
V gene: TRBV4-1
clone size: .
J gene: TRBJ2-5
CDR3 DNA: TGCGCCAGCAGCCAAGATCTAAGATTCGGGTGGGAGACCCAGTACTTC
CDR3 protein: CASSQDLRFGWETQYF

D gene: .
V gene: TRBV19
clone size: .
J gene: TRBJ1-2
CDR3 DNA: TGTGCCAGTAGTAACAGGTTGGGGGGATATGGCTACACCTTC
CDR3 protein: CASSNRLGGYGYTF

D gene: .
V gene: TRBV15
clone size: .
J gene: TRBJ1-2
CDR3 DNA: TGTGCCACCAGCAGAGAGAGGTCTTGGAACTATGGCTACACCTTC
CDR3 protein: CATSRERSWNYGYTF

D gene: TRBD1
V gene: TRBV5-1
clone size: once
J gene: TRBJ1-6
CDR3 DNA: TGCGCCAGCAGCGATCGGACAGGGGATTCACCCCTCCACTTT
CDR3 protein: CASSDRTGDSPLHF

D gene: .
V gene: TRBV6-5
clone size: .
J gene: TRBJ1-6
CDR3 DNA: TGTGCCAGCAGTTTCAACCAGGGATCGAATTCACCCCTCCACTTT
CDR3 protein: CASSFNQGSNSPLHF

D gene: .
V gene: TRBV10-3
clone size: .
J gene: TRBJ2-1
CDR3 DNA: TGTGCCATCAGTTTAGCATTGGGCTCCTACAATGAGCAGTTCTTC
CDR3 protein: CAISLALGSYNEQFF

D gene: TRBD1
V gene: TRBV18
clone size: .
J gene: TRBJ1-1
CDR3 DNA: TGTGCCAGCTCACCTGACAGGGAAACTGAAGCTTTCTTT
CDR3 protein: CASSPDRETEAFF

D gene: .
V gene: TRBV27
clone size: once
J gene: TRBJ1-1
CDR3 DNA: TGTGCCAGCAGTTTCAACCTGATCAGCACTGAAGCTTTCTTT
CDR3 protein: CASSFNLISTEAFF

D gene: .
V gene: TRBV15
clone size: .
J gene: TRBJ1-1
CDR3 DNA: TGTGCCACCAGCATGTACAGGGTCCTGAACACTGAAGCTTTCTTT
CDR3 protein: CATSMYRVLNTEAFF

D gene: .
V gene: TRBV12-3/TRBV12-4
clone size: once
J gene: TRBJ2-7
CDR3 DNA: TGTGCCAGCAGTCCAGGCTACGAGCAGTACTTC
CDR3 protein: CASSPGYEQYF

D gene: .
V gene: TRBV27
clone size: .
J gene: TRBJ2-7
CDR3 DNA: TGTGCCAGCAGTTTTCTCGGGGCGGGGGCCCTTTACGAGCAGTACTTC
CDR3 protein: CASSFLGAGALYEQYF

D gene: .
V gene: TRBV7-2
clone size: .
J gene: TRBJ2-1
CDR3 DNA: TGTGCCAGCAGCTTAAATGCGGAGAATGAGCAGTTCTTC
CDR3 protein: CASSLNAENEQFF

D gene: .
V gene: TRBV20-1
clone size: .
J gene: TRBJ1-1
CDR3 DNA: TGCAGTGCTCTAGAGACTGAAGCTTTCTTT
CDR3 protein: CSALETEAFF

D gene: .
V gene: TRBV6-1
clone size: .
J gene: TRBJ1-2
CDR3 DNA: TGTGCCAGCAGTGAAGTCCGGTTCACCTTC
CDR3 protein: CASSEVRFTF

D gene: .
V gene: TRBV7-8
clone size: .
J gene: TRBJ2-7
CDR3 DNA: TGTGCCAGCAGCCCCGCGGCGGGGTCGACTGGTAAGCAGTACTTC
CDR3 protein: CASSPAAGSTGKQYF

D gene: TRBD1
V gene: TRBV2
clone size: .
J gene: TRBJ1-3
CDR3 DNA: TGTGCCAGCAGGGGGGACAGGGCCTCTGGAAACACCATATATTTT
CDR3 protein: CASRGDRASGNTIYF

D gene: TRBD2
V gene: TRBV14
clone size: .
J gene: TRBJ2-7
CDR3 DNA: TGTGCCAGCAGCCATTTTAGCGGGGGTTCCTACGAGCAGTACTTC
CDR3 protein: CASSHFSGGSYEQYF

D gene: .
V gene: TRBV5-5
clone size: .
J gene: TRBJ1-2
CDR3 DNA: TGTGCCAGCAGCTTCAGGGAGGCCTATGGCTACACCTTC
CDR3 protein: CASSFREAYGYTF

D gene: .
V gene: TRBV7-9
clone size: .
J gene: TRBJ2-7
CDR3 DNA: TGTGCCAGCAGCGCGCGGGGGCCCGGGATGCACGAGCAGTACTTC
CDR3 protein: CASSARGPGMHEQYF

D gene: .
V gene: TRBV27
clone size: .
J gene: TRBJ1-1
CDR3 DNA: TGTGCCAGCAGTCCATCTGGAGGGGTTGAAGCTTTCTTT
CDR3 protein: CASSPSGGVEAFF

D gene: TRBD2
V gene: TRBV2
clone size: .
J gene: TRBJ2-5
CDR3 DNA: TGTGCCAGCAGCGCACGACTAGCCGAGACCCAGTACTTC
CDR3 protein: CASSARLAETQYF

D gene: .
V gene: TRBV11-1
clone size: .
J gene: TRBJ2-1
CDR3 DNA: TGTGCCAGCAGCTTACAGGGAAGAGGCAATGAGCAGTTCTTC
CDR3 protein: CASSLQGRGNEQFF

D gene: .
V gene: TRBV7-9
clone size: .
J gene: TRBJ1-2
CDR3 DNA: TGTGCCAGCAGGCTGGACAGCAACTATGGCTACACCTTC
CDR3 protein: CASRLDSNYGYTF

D gene: .
V gene: TRBV9
clone size: once
J gene: TRBJ2-3
CDR3 DNA: TGTGCCAGCAGCCTCAACCCTACAGAAGTCTCTTTCACAGATACGCAGTATTTT
CDR3 protein: CASSLNPTEVSFTDTQYF

D gene: TRBD2
V gene: TRBV7-6
clone size: .
J gene: TRBJ2-5
CDR3 DNA: TGTGCCAGCAGCTTAGGAGTGGCTAGCGGGGAGACCCAGTACTTC
CDR3 protein: CASSLGVASGETQYF

D gene: TRBD2
V gene: TRBV4-2
clone size: .
J gene: TRBJ2-5
CDR3 DNA: TGTGCCAGCAGCCCCGGACTAGCGACCTACCAAGAGACCCAGTACTTC
CDR3 protein: CASSPGLATYQETQYF

D gene: .
V gene: TRBV6-6
clone size: .
J gene: TRBJ1-4
CDR3 DNA: TGTGCCAGCAGTCGAATCCTTGGACGGGGGGAGTCTGAAAAACTGTTTTTT
CDR3 protein: CASSRILGRGESEKLFF

D gene: TRBD1
V gene: TRBV10-1
clone size: .
J gene: TRBJ2-3
CDR3 DNA: TGCGCCAGCAGGGACAGGGGTACAGATACGCAGTATTTT
CDR3 protein: CASRDRGTDTQYF

D gene: .
V gene: TRBV5-1
clone size: .
J gene: TRBJ1-2
CDR3 DNA: TGCGCCAGCAGCCAAGGCGGGCGTCTTCATGGCTACACCTTC
CDR3 protein: CASSQGGRLHGYTF

D gene: TRBD1
V gene: TRBV5-1
clone size: .
J gene: TRBJ1-5
CDR3 DNA: TGCGCCAGCAGCTTCAAGGGACAGGGCCGGACGAGTCAGCCCCAGCATTTT
CDR3 protein: CASSFKGQGRTSQPQHF

D gene: .
V gene: TRBV7-9
clone size: .
J gene: TRBJ2-7
CDR3 DNA: TGTGCCAGCAGCTTAGCGGTCGTAACAGGGACCAACTACGAGCAGTACTTC
CDR3 protein: CASSLAVVTGTNYEQYF

D gene: .
V gene: TRBV7-9
clone size: .
J gene: TRBJ2-7
CDR3 DNA: TGTGCCAGCAGCTTGTTTTCGGGAGCCAGCTCCTACGAGCAGTACTTC
CDR3 protein: CASSLFSGASSYEQYF

D gene: TRBD1
V gene: TRBV10-1
clone size: .
J gene: TRBJ2-5
CDR3 DNA: TGCGCCAGCAAAGGACAGGGTAGTCAAGAGACCCAGTACTTC
CDR3 protein: CASKGQGSQETQYF

D gene: .
V gene: TRBV4-1
clone size: .
J gene: TRBJ2-1
CDR3 DNA: TGCGCCAGCAGCCAAGGGACCCTAGGGGGGGCGCAGTGGTGGCAGTTCTTC
CDR3 protein: CASSQGTLGGAQWWQFF

D gene: .
V gene: TRBV7-9
clone size: .
J gene: TRBJ1-6
CDR3 DNA: TGTGCCAGCAGCTTTGACCCCCGGGAGTCGGTGGCCCTCCACTTT
CDR3 protein: CASSFDPRESVALHF

D gene: TRBD2
V gene: TRBV7-9
clone size: .
J gene: TRBJ2-5
CDR3 DNA: TGTGCCAGCAGTCCGAGCGGGGTTTGGGATGAGACCCAGTACTTC
CDR3 protein: CASSPSGVWDETQYF

D gene: .
V gene: TRBV7-9
clone size: .
J gene: TRBJ1-2
CDR3 DNA: TGTGCCAGCAGCTTAGAAGCTGATGGCTACACCTTC
CDR3 protein: CASSLEADGYTF

D gene: TRBD1
V gene: TRBV5-8
clone size: .
J gene: TRBJ1-2
CDR3 DNA: TGTGCCAGCAGCACCGGGACAGGACTCGAGGGCTACACCTTC
CDR3 protein: CASSTGTGLEGYTF

D gene: .
V gene: TRBV28
clone size: .
J gene: TRBJ1-4
CDR3 DNA: TGTGCCAGCAGTTTATGGGCGGGAAATGAAAAACTGTTTTTT
CDR3 protein: CASSLWAGNEKLFF

D gene: .
V gene: TRBV19
clone size: once
J gene: TRBJ2-2
CDR3 DNA: TGTGCCAGTAGTATTATGGGAGCGAACACCGGGGAGCTGTTTTTT
CDR3 protein: CASSIMGANTGELFF

D gene: TRBD1
V gene: TRBV5-1
clone size: .
J gene: TRBJ1-6
CDR3 DNA: TGCGCCAGCAGCTTGCCCGGGACAGGGACCTCTTCACCCCTCCACTTT
CDR3 protein: CASSLPGTGTSSPLHF

D gene: .
V gene: TRBV19
clone size: .
J gene: TRBJ1-5
CDR3 DNA: TGTGCCAGTAGTATAGTAGTACGACAGATCAATCAGCCCCAGCATTTT
CDR3 protein: CASSIVVRQINQPQHF

D gene: TRBD2
V gene: TRBV28
clone size: .
J gene: TRBJ2-2
CDR3 DNA: TGTGCCAGCAGTCTTGCGGGGGGGCTACCGGCGCAGCTGTTTTTT
CDR3 protein: CASSLAGGLPAQLFF